One sample yielded the 10 T cell receptor beta chains listed below, sequenced in a study of blood T cell repertoires in COVID-19 (dated by TCRdb to about 2020). Library preparation used the immunoSEQ multiplex PCR assay. TCRdb limited this immuneACCESS table to in-frame rearrangements with V and J called. A share of clones is missing; checked studies link under half to unresolved V genes, and the rest is unexplained. This sample has 45,000 to 65,000 clones in its table, and about 77% of those were observed once. 25% of the sample belongs to the ten largest clones. Sequenced: peripheral blood. The receptors here all came from a human donor in a cohort sampled during active COVID-19.

V and J are TRBV18 and TRBJ1-3, with D tentatively TRBD1 (6 bases). Trimming removed 2 bases from V and 0 bases from J, with 11 bases in between. Germline CDR1 reads KGHSH; CDR2 reads LQKENI. There are 16 residues in the CDR3. CDR3 nucleotide sequence: TGTGCCAGCTCACCATCAGGGGCTAACTCTGGAAACACCATATATTTT. Translation: CASSPSGANSGNTIYF.

The chain couples TRBV5-5 to TRBJ2-1, with 11 nucleotides matching TRBD2. The germline V gene has CDR1 SGHKS and CDR2 YYEKEE (reference sequence). With V trimmed by 4 bases and J by 4 bases, 7 bases remained unmatched. This CDR3 is 16 amino acids long. The CDR3 protein is CASSLLTSGGYNEQFF. The CDR3 nucleotides are TGTGCCAGCAGCCTTCTTACTAGCGGGGGATACAATGAGCAGTTCTTC.

The chain employs TRBV7-9 and TRBJ2-3; D perhaps matches TRBD2 (6 bases). CDR1 and CDR2 from the germline V gene are SEHNR and FQNEAQ (reference sequence). V was pared by 5 bases and J by 5 bases, with 23 bases between. The CDR3 runs to 17 residues. The chain's CDR3 is CASSPRLGVGAEDTQYF. The CDR3 coding sequence is TGTGCCAGCAGCCCTCGACTAGGGGTGGGCGCAGAAGATACGCAGTATTTT.

V usage is TRBV18 and J usage is TRBJ2-1; TRBD2 matches 10 bases. This CDR3 has 14 residues. V trimming: 6 bases; J trimming: 8 bases; junction bases outside the gene matches: 7. The V gene's germline CDR1 is KGHSH and CDR2 LQKENI. The CDR3 DNA follows: TGTGCCAGCTCTGCAAGCGGGGGGGATGATGAGCAGTTCTTC. It translates to CASSASGGDDEQFF.

V usage is TRBV2 and J usage is TRBJ1-2; D is perhaps TRBD1 (5 bases). With 6 bases removed from V and 0 bases from J, the gap between germline ends came to 14 bases. Germline CDR1 SNHLY, CDR2 FYNNEI. This CDR3 comprises 15 residues. The CDR3 nucleotides read TGTGCCAGCAGCGCAACAAGGACATCTAACTATGGCTACACCTTC. As protein: CASSATRTSNYGYTF.

In this sample, this clone turned up a few times. The chain couples TRBV5-4 to TRBJ2-1; TRBD2 matches 10 bases. Trimming cost V 4 bases and J 10 bases; bases outside gene matches: 14. This CDR3 has 16 amino acids. Germline CDR1 is SGHNT and CDR2 is YYREEE (reference sequence). CDR3 in amino acids: CASSPGSGRAVNEQFF. The CDR3 coding sequence is TGTGCCAGCAGCCCGGGGAGCGGGAGGGCCGTGAACGAGCAGTTCTTC.

The V and J genes are TRBV6-1 and TRBJ2-1; 9 nucleotides agree with TRBD2. Trimming removed 3 bases from V and 8 bases from J; junction bases left unmatched: 14. The CDR3 spans 17 residues. From germline, CDR1 is MNHNS and CDR2 SASEGT. Here the CDR3 DNA reads TGTGCCAGCAGTGACTTAGGCATGGCTAGCGGGGCGTATGAGCAGTTCTTC. Protein: CASSDLGMASGAYEQFF.

This chain joins TRBV11-2 and TRBJ1-5; 9 bases are a match to TRBD1. V shed 4 bases and J 3 bases; nucleotides not matched to a gene: 4. The CDR3 length is 15 residues. The germline CDR1 and CDR2 sequences are SGHAT and FQNNGV. As DNA, the CDR3 is TGTGCCAGCAGCTCTGACAGGGGGTACAATCAGCCCCAGCATTTT. Protein sequence: CASSSDRGYNQPQHF. Supplemented by reference TRBV11-2 and TRBJ1-5, the full variable domain reads EAGVAQSPRYKIIEKRQSVAFWCNPISGHATLYWYQQILGQGPKLLIQFQNNGVVDDSQLPKDRFSAERLKGVDSTLKIQPAKLEDSAVYLCASSSDRGYNQPQHFGDGTRLSIL.

This rearrangement joins TRBV19 to TRBJ1-1, with D possibly being TRBD1 (5 bases). The V gene lost 3 bases and the J gene lost 2 bases, with 10 bases spanning the gap. The CDR3 totals 14 residues. The germline gives CDR1 LNHDA, CDR2 SQIVND (reference sequence). CDR3 region: CASSMMGGNTEAFF. The CDR3 DNA is TGTGCCAGTAGTATGATGGGGGGAAACACTGAAGCTTTCTTT.

CDR3 sequence: CASSSGQGEHEQYF. As DNA, the CDR3 is TGCGCCAGCAGCTCCGGACAGGGCGAGCACGAGCAGTACTTC. This chain connects TRBV5-1 to TRBJ2-7; 8 nucleotides align to TRBD1. Trimming at V came to 3 bases and at J to 5 bases, leaving 7 bases not matched to a gene. CDR1 is SGHRS and CDR2 is YFSETQ in the germline V gene. This CDR3 is 14 amino acids long.